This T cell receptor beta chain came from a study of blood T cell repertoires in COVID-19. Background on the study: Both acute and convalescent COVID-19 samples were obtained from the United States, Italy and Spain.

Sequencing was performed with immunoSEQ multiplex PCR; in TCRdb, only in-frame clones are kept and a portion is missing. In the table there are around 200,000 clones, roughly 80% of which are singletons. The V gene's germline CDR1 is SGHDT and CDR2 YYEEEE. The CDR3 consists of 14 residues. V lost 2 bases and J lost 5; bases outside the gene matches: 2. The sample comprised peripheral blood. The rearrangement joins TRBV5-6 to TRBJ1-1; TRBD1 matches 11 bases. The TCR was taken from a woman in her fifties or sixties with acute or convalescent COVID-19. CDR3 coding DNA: TGTGCCAGCAGCTTTGGACAGGGGGCGACTGAAGCTTTCTTT. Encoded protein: CASSFGQGATEAFF.